This TCR beta chain was recorded in a study of blood T cell repertoires in COVID-19. Background on the study: From the United States, Italy and Spain came samples of acute and convalescent COVID-19. The cDNA or gDNA used as material had been derived from T cells, B-cell-depleted T cells, or PBMCs.

In the authors' workflow: Reference gene primers were amplified, and this amplification served to estimate nucleated cell counts. Method: immunoSEQ multiplex PCR; TCRdb's copy keeps in-frame clones and lacks some. The DNA was the basis for D and trimming; V, J and clone size are from that table. The sample shows over 30,000 clones, about 74% of them seen only once. The germline V and J ends were trimmed by 3 bases and 2 bases, with 13 bases remaining between them. The V gene's germline CDR1 is GTSNPN and CDR2 SVGIG (reference sequence). This CDR3 has 14 residues. Sequencing input: peripheral blood. The sequence was obtained from a human donor in a cohort sampled during active COVID-19. The V gene is TRBV30, the J gene TRBJ2-5; no firm D call. This CDR3 reads CAWSAPPRQETQYF. CDR3 sequence (DNA): TGTGCCTGGAGCGCCCCCCCGCGGCAAGAGACCCAGTACTTC.